The rows below give T cell receptor beta chains drawn from one sample of a study of Tregs in tolerant kidney transplant recipients. Assay used: immunoSEQ multiplex PCR; TCRdb lists only in-frame clones, some missing. The sample contains about 110,000 clones, 90% of which appear only once. The material sequenced was CD4+ T cells from blood, taken before the transplant. Source of these receptors: a human donor who received a combined kidney and bone marrow transplant. CDR3s include the opening cysteine and the closing phenylalanine or tryptophan. Clone size is given for some rows only: seen once, a few or many times, or a class if the clone is expanded.

13 TRBJ2-5 TRBV7-2 NA CASSPPPQETQYF
17 TRBJ2-7 TRBV7-8 NA CASSLIPRTGSGYEQYF
13 TRBJ1-2 TRBV5-4 NA CASSLGGFYGYTF
13 TRBJ1-5 TRBV2 NA CASKGGWGQPQHF
11 TRBJ2-6 TRBV20-1 NA CSLSGANVLTF
15 TRBJ1-3 TRBV7-2 NA CASRVQGFSGNTIYF
14 TRBJ1-3 TRBV6-6 NA CASSQQSSGNTIYF
16 TRBJ2-7 TRBV9 NA CASSVGAGIREGEQYF
17 TRBJ2-2 TRBV11-2 NA CASSLDGGGLNTGELFF
16 TRBJ1-3 TRBV18 NA CASSPTGSSSGNTIYF
14 TRBJ2-7 TRBV28 once CASSSFGRPYEQYF
14 TRBJ2-5 TRBV5-1 NA CASSPRTAQETQYF
17 TRBJ2-7 TRBV2 once CASRREALLAGAYEQYF
19 TRBJ2-7 TRBV4-3 NA CASSQARTSGSGPAYEQYF
15 TRBJ2-1 TRBV30 NA CAWSALAGFYNEQFF
14 TRBJ1-2 TRBV19 NA CASRSGSTNYGYTF
14 TRBJ2-1 TRBV5-1 NA CASWDRGDYNEQFF
15 TRBJ2-7 TRBV10-3 NA CAISPLGQPSYEQYF
16 TRBJ2-2 TRBV28 NA CASSLGTSGGTGELFF
14 TRBJ1-5 TRBV2 NA CASSESLRDQPQHF
10 TRBJ1-1 TRBV29-1 NA CREQGREAFF
14 TRBJ2-2 TRBV27 NA CASKLAANTGELFF
15 TRBJ1-2 TRBV7-8 NA CASSTDPGGVSGYTF
14 TRBJ2-5 TRBV9 NA CASSLRTRGETQYF
17 TRBJ2-7 TRBV13 NA CASSLGQFRGGVYEQYF
15 TRBJ1-1 TRBV18 once CASSPVSWGDTEAFF
16 TRBJ1-4 TRBV2 NA CASSEASTVQWKKLFF
13 TRBJ1-5 TRBV11-2 once CASSPGLGQPQHF
15 TRBJ2-4 TRBV7-2 once CASSFRQGGGNIQYF
14 TRBJ2-3 TRBV18 NA CASSPPAAPDTQYF
14 TRBJ2-7 TRBV18 NA CASSPGTRLNEQYF
13 TRBJ1-1 TRBV30 NA CAWSNLQGTEAFF
17 TRBJ2-1 TRBV14 NA CASSPKAGADRYNEQFF
14 TRBJ2-3 TRBV30 NA CAWSTGEETDTQYF
16 TRBJ2-5 TRBV9 NA CASSVLASGRGETQYF
15 TRBJ2-7 TRBV29-1 few CSVGLGSGRAREQYF
17 TRBJ2-3 TRBV28 NA CASSLGASGIGRDTQYF
13 TRBJ1-1 TRBV5-1 few CASRRSENTEAFF
15 TRBJ2-1 TRBV5-4 NA CASSARGRSYNEQFF
14 TRBJ1-4 TRBV4-1 NA CASSQDRGQEKLFF
14 TRBJ1-5 TRBV2 NA CASRGGAGYQPQHF
15 TRBJ1-2 TRBV18 NA CASSPGQGPTYGYTF
15 TRBJ2-1 TRBV19 NA CASTTLAGGHNEQFF
12 TRBJ2-1 TRBV18 NA CASSPSYNEQFF
15 TRBJ1-3 TRBV7-8 NA CASSLAGGRGDTIYF
14 TRBJ1-2 TRBV28 NA CASSLIPLNYGYTF
15 TRBJ2-2 TRBV29-1 once CSAGNLAGGTGELFF
13 TRBJ2-3 TRBV13 few CASSLVAADTQYF
15 TRBJ2-3 TRBV2 NA CASRELAGGPETQYF